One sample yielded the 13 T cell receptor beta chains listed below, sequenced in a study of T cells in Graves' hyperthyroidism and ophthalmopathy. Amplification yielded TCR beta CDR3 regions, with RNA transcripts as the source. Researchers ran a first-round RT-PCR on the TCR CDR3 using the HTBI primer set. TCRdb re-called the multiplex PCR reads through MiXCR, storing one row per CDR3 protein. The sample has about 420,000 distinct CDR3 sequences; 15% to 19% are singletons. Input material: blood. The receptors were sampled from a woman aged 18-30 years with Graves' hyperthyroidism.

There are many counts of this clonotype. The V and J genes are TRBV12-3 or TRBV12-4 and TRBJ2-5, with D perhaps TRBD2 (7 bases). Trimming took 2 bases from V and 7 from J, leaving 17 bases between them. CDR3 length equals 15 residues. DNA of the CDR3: TGTGCCAGCAGTTTAATATGGGGGGGCGGCGGGACCCAGTACTTC. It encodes CASSLIWGGGGTQYF.

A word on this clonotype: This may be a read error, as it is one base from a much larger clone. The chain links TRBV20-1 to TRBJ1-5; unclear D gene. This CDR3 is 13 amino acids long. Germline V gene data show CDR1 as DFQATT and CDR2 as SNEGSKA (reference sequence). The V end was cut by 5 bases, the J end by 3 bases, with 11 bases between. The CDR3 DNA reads TGCAGTGCTCAGGACGGCATCAATCAGCCCCAGCATTTT. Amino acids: CSAQDGINQPQHF.

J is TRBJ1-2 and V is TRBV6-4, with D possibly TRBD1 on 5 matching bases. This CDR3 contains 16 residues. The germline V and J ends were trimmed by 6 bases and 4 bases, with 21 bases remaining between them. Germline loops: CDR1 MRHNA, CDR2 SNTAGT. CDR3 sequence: CASRKHAVDSLYGYTF. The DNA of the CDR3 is TGTGCCAGCAGAAAACATGCCGTAGACAGTCTCTATGGCTACACCTTC.

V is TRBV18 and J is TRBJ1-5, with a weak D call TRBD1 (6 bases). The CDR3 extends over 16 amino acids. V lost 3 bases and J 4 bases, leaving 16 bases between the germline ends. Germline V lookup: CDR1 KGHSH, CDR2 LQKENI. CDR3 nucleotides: TGTGCCAGCTCACCTTTCTCCGGGGGCGAGAATCAGCCCCAGCATTTT. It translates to CASSPFSGGENQPQHF.

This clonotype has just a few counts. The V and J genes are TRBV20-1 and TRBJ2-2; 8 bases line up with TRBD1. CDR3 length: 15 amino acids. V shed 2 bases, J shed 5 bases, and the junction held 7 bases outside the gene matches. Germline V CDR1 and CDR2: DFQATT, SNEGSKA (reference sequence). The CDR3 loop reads CSARRDRGYTGELFF. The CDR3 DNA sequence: TGCAGTGCTAGAAGAGACAGGGGCTATACCGGGGAGCTGTTTTTT.

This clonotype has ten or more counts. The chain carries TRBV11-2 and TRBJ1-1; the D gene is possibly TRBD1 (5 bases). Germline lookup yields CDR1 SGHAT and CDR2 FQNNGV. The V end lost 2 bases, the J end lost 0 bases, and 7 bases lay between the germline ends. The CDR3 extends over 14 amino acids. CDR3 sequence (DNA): TGTGCCAGCAGCTTAAACAGGTTGAACACTGAAGCTTTCTTT. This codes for CASSLNRLNTEAFF.

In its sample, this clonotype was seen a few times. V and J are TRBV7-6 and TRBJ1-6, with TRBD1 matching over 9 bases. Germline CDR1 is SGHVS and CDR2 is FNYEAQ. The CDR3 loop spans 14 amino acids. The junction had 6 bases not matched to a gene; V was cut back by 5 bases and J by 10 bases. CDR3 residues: CASSPDRGDSPLHF. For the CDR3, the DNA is TGTGCCAGCAGCCCAGACAGGGGGGACTCACCCCTCCACTTT.

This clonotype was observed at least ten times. As DNA, the CDR3 is TGTGCCACCAGCAGCAAATTATATGGTGGAGCTCAGCATTTT. This codes for CATSSKLYGGAQHF. V and J are TRBV15 and TRBJ1-5; D uncertain. CDR3 length equals 14 residues. Deletions cut 3 bases from V and 13 bases from J, with 19 bases between. Germline V gene lookup returns CDR1 LNHNV and CDR2 YYDKDF (reference sequence).

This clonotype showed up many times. Here the CDR3 reads CASSFRARKNEQFF. The CDR3 DNA reads TGTGCCAGCAGTTTTCGCGCCAGGAAGAATGAGCAGTTCTTC. V and J are TRBV6-2 or TRBV6-3 and TRBJ2-1; D remains ambiguous. The CDR3 is made up of 14 amino acids. Trimming removed 4 bases at V and 7 bases at J, with 14 bases between. CDR1 is MNHEY, CDR2 SVGEGT, per germline.

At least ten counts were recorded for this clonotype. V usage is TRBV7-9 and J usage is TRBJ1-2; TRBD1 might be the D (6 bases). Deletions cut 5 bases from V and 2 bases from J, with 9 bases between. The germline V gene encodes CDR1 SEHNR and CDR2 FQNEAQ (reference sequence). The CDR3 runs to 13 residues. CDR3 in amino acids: CASSQDRNYGYTF. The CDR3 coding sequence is TGTGCCAGCAGCCAGGACAGAAACTATGGCTACACCTTC.

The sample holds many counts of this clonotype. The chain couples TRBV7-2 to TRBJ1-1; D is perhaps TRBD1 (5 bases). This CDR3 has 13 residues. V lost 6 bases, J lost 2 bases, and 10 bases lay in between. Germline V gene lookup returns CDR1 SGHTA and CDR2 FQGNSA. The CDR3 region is CASRRGINTEAFF. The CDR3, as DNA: TGTGCCAGCAGGAGGGGAATTAACACTGAAGCTTTCTTT. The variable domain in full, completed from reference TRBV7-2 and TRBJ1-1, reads GAGVSQSPSNKVTEKGKDVELRCDPISGHTALYWYRQSLGQGLEFLIYFQGNSAPDKSGLPSDRFSAERTGGSVSTLTIQRTQQEDSAVYLCASRRGINTEAFFGQGTRLTVV.

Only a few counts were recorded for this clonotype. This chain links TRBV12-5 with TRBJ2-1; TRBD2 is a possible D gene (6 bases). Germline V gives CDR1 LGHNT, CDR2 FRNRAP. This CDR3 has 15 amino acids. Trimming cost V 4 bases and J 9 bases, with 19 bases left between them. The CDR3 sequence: CASGSAAGGGTEQFF. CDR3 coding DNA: TGTGCTAGTGGTTCCGCCGCCGGGGGAGGAACTGAGCAGTTCTTC.

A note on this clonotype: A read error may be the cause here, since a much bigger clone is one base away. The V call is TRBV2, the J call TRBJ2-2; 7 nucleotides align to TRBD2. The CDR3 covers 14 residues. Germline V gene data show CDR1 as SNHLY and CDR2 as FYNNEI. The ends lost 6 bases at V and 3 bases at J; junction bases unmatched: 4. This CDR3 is CASRGGGHTGELFF. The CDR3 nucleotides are TGTGCCAGCAGGGGCGGGGGACACACCGGGGAGCTGTTTTTT.